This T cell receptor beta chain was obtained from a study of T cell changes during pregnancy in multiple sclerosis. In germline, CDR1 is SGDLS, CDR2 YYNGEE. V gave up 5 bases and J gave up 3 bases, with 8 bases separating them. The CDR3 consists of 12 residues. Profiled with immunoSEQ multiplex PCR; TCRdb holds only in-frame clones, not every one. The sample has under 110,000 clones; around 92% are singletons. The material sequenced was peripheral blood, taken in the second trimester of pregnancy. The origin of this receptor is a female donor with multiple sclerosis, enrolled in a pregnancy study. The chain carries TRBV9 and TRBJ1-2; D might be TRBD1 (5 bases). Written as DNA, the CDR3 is TGTGCCAGCAGTAAGGGGCACTATGGCTACACCTTC. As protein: CASSKGHYGYTF.